This is a list of T cell receptor beta chains from one sample in a study of blood T cell repertoires in COVID-19. Sequencing was performed with immunoSEQ multiplex PCR; in TCRdb, only in-frame clones are kept and a portion is missing. The sample holds 170,000 or so clones, approximately 82% seen once. What was sequenced was PBMCs or T cells enriched from blood (not recorded which). The receptor source for this set is a woman aged 45-60 years who had recovered from COVID-19. Both conserved end residues are part of each CDR3. D genes are given only for firm matches. Not all rows give a size; the values are once, few, many and, for expanded clones, a class.

V gene	clone size	D gene	J gene	CDR3 DNA	CDR3 protein
TRBV6-5	NA	NA	TRBJ2-2	TGTGCCAGCAGGGGAGGACCTCAGTTAACCGGGGAGCTGTTTTTT	CASRGGPQLTGELFF
TRBV5-1	NA	NA	TRBJ2-7	TGCGCCAGCAGCTTGGAACAGGGTAGGGGCTACGAGCAGTACTTC	CASSLEQGRGYEQYF
TRBV5-4	NA	TRBD2	TRBJ2-4	TGTGCCAGCAGCTTGGCACTAGCGGGAAATAACATTCAGTACTTC	CASSLALAGNNIQYF
TRBV5-4	few	NA	TRBJ1-6	TGTGCCAGCAGCTTGACAGCAGAAAATTCACCCCTCCACTTT	CASSLTAENSPLHF
TRBV4-1	NA	TRBD2	TRBJ2-2	TGCGCCAGCAGGATTAGCGGGAGGGCTGTCGGGGAGCTGTTTTTT	CASRISGRAVGELFF
TRBV5-1	NA	TRBD2	TRBJ2-1	TGCGCCAGCAGCTTTCTGGCGGGAGGTAGCTCCTACAATGAGCAGTTCTTC	CASSFLAGGSSYNEQFF
TRBV7-3	NA	TRBD2	TRBJ2-1	TGTGCCAGCAGCCCCGGACTAGCGGGAGATGAGCAGTTCTTC	CASSPGLAGDEQFF
TRBV2	NA	TRBD1	TRBJ2-4	TGTGCCAGCAGTGGGACAGGGGTCAAAAACATTCAGTACTTC	CASSGTGVKNIQYF
TRBV9	NA	NA	TRBJ1-2	TGTGCCAGCAGCCCCCATCCTTTCGTGGGGGCTGGACCCTATGGCTACACCTTC	CASSPHPFVGAGPYGYTF
TRBV28	NA	NA	TRBJ1-5	TGTGCCAGCAGTTTATGGGCCAGCGACCAGCCCCAGCATTTT	CASSLWASDQPQHF
TRBV6-2/TRBV6-3	few	TRBD1	TRBJ1-4	TGTGCCAGCAGTCGTGGACAGGCAGGAGGCGAAAAACTGTTTTTT	CASSRGQAGGEKLFF
TRBV5-1	NA	TRBD1	TRBJ1-2	TGCGCCAGCAGCTCCGGACAGGGCCCGTATGGCTACACCTTC	CASSSGQGPYGYTF
TRBV2	NA	NA	TRBJ1-5	TGTGCCAGCAGTGAATTTCGAGGGTTGGGAAATCAGCCCCAGCATTTT	CASSEFRGLGNQPQHF
TRBV7-3	few	NA	TRBJ2-5	TGTGCCAGCAGCTTAACCGGCGGAAGCTTCCTAGAGACCCAGTACTTC	CASSLTGGSFLETQYF
TRBV6-6	NA	NA	TRBJ2-7	TGTGCCAGCAGCAGGGTTGAGAGAGTGGAGCAGTACTTC	CASSRVERVEQYF
TRBV29-1	many	NA	TRBJ1-5	TGCAGCGTGAGAGAACAGGAAAGTCAGCCCCAGCATTTT	CSVREQESQPQHF
TRBV6-2/TRBV6-3	NA	NA	TRBJ1-5	TGTGCCAGCAGCTCCCTCCAGGGCAATCAGCCCCAGCATTTT	CASSSLQGNQPQHF
TRBV19	NA	TRBD2	TRBJ2-1	TGTGCCAGTAGTCCTCGGGACTACTCAAACAATGAGCAGTTCTTC	CASSPRDYSNNEQFF
TRBV28	NA	NA	TRBJ1-4	TGTGCCAGCAGTTTAAGGGGAAACCATGAAAAACTGTTTTTT	CASSLRGNHEKLFF
TRBV9	NA	NA	TRBJ1-5	TGTGCCAGCAGCGCGGGACACCTTAGCAATCAGCCCCAGCATTTT	CASSAGHLSNQPQHF
TRBV6-1	few	NA	TRBJ1-5	TGTGCCAGCAGTGAGACAGGCTTCAATCAGCCCCAGCATTTT	CASSETGFNQPQHF
TRBV27	NA	TRBD2	TRBJ2-2	TGTGCCAGCAGTAGGGGACTAGTCACTGGGGAGCTGTTTTTT	CASSRGLVTGELFF
TRBV7-2	NA	NA	TRBJ2-1	TGTGCCAGCAGCTTCCGAGGGCAGTACAATGAGCAGTTCTTC	CASSFRGQYNEQFF
TRBV13	NA	TRBD2	TRBJ2-1	TGTGCCAGCAGCTTAAGTCCTGACGGGGGGAATCTCAATGAGCAGTTCTTC	CASSLSPDGGNLNEQFF
TRBV15	NA	TRBD2	TRBJ2-1	TGTGCCACCAGCTCCCGACGTTCGGGACTAGGAAACAATGAGCAGTTCTTC	CATSSRRSGLGNNEQFF
TRBV11-2	NA	NA	TRBJ2-5	TGTGCCAGCAATAGACAGTGGGGCGAGACCCAGTACTTC	CASNRQWGETQYF
TRBV11-2	NA	NA	TRBJ1-2	TGTGCCAGCAGCCCTGGGGGGAACTATGGCTACACCTTC	CASSPGGNYGYTF
TRBV18	NA	NA	TRBJ1-2	TGTGCCAGCTCACCACCCCCCTTCCGAGATGGCTACACCTTC	CASSPPPFRDGYTF
TRBV7-8	NA	NA	TRBJ1-2	TGTGCCAGCATGTGGGGTGCCGGGGAGAACTATGGCTACACCTTC	CASMWGAGENYGYTF
TRBV30	NA	TRBD1	TRBJ2-1	TGTGCCGGACAGGGGGCCGTCGCCGGTGAGCAGTTCTTC	CAGQGAVAGEQFF
TRBV4-1	few	TRBD1	TRBJ2-7	TGCGCCAGCAGCCCCGACAGGGCCTTGGAGCAGTACTTC	CASSPDRALEQYF
TRBV3-1/TRBV3-2	NA	NA	TRBJ2-3	TGTGCCAGCAGCCCCAGTTCTCAAGATACGCAGTATTTT	CASSPSSQDTQYF
TRBV3-1/TRBV3-2	NA	NA	TRBJ2-2	TGTGCCAGCAGGGGGCGGGACAGAGGGCTTAACACCGGGGAGCTGTTTTTT	CASRGRDRGLNTGELFF
TRBV29-1	NA	NA	TRBJ2-7	TGCAGCGTAACCCCGGGGTCACTTAGCTCCTACGAGCAGTACTTC	CSVTPGSLSSYEQYF
TRBV18	NA	TRBD1	TRBJ2-5	TGTGCCAGCTCACCTACAGGGGACAGGGGGCGAGAGACCCAGTACTTC	CASSPTGDRGRETQYF
TRBV28	NA	TRBD1	TRBJ2-7	TGTGCCAGCAACATGGACAGGCCTCCCTACGAGCAGTACTTC	CASNMDRPPYEQYF
TRBV28	once	TRBD1	TRBJ1-4	TGTGCCAGCACTCTCGGGACAGGGAGTGAAAAACTGTTTTTT	CASTLGTGSEKLFF
TRBV28	NA	TRBD2	TRBJ2-2	TGTGCCAGCAGTTTTCGTGCGGGAGGGCCAGGCGGGGAGCTGTTTTTT	CASSFRAGGPGGELFF
TRBV19	NA	TRBD1	TRBJ1-4	TGTGCCAGTAGTACCTCAATGCCCGGGACAGGGGAAGGTGAAAAACTGTTTTTT	CASSTSMPGTGEGEKLFF
TRBV7-9	NA	NA	TRBJ2-1	TGTGCCAGCAGCTTAGCTCGCCAGCGGGTAGACTCTGGGGGATCGCAGTTCTTC	CASSLARQRVDSGGSQFF
TRBV12-5	NA	NA	TRBJ1-1	TGTGCTAGTGGTTTGCAGGGATACACTGAAGCTTTCTTT	CASGLQGYTEAFF
TRBV13	NA	TRBD1	TRBJ1-2	TGTGCCAGCAGCATACAGGGGTGGGGGGACTATGGCTACACCTTC	CASSIQGWGDYGYTF
TRBV5-1	NA	NA	TRBJ2-7	TGCGCCAGCAGCGGCAGTGGCTACGAGCAGTACTTC	CASSGSGYEQYF
TRBV6-5	once	NA	TRBJ1-4	TGTGCCAGCAGTCCCCCAGGGTATAATGAAAAACTGTTTTTT	CASSPPGYNEKLFF
TRBV7-6	few	TRBD1	TRBJ1-6	TGTGCCAGCGCCCCCCGGGACAGTTATAATTCACCCCTCCACTTT	CASAPRDSYNSPLHF
TRBV7-2	NA	TRBD2	TRBJ2-1	TGTGCCAGCAGACCCGGGACTAGCGGATACAATGAGCAGTTCTTC	CASRPGTSGYNEQFF
TRBV27	NA	NA	TRBJ2-3	TGTGCCAGCAGTTTGGGGGAGGTCTCCACAGATACGCAGTATTTT	CASSLGEVSTDTQYF
TRBV9	NA	TRBD2	TRBJ2-5	TGTGCCAGCAGTCTCCGGGACTACCTGCAAGAGACCCAGTACTTC	CASSLRDYLQETQYF
TRBV11-2	once	NA	TRBJ1-1	TGTGCCAGCAGCCTAAAACAGGGACGAGGGGCTGAAGCTTTCTTT	CASSLKQGRGAEAFF
TRBV27	few	TRBD2	TRBJ2-3	TGTGCCAGCAGTTTGGGACTAGCTAGCGATACGCAGTATTTT	CASSLGLASDTQYF
TRBV5-1	NA	TRBD2	TRBJ2-1	TGCGCCAGCAGCCACGGACTAGCGGGCGATGAGCAGTTCTTC	CASSHGLAGDEQFF